This TCR beta chain was recorded in a study of patients and donors after allogeneic stem cell transplantation. Trimming cost V 0 bases and J 0 bases, with 9 bases left between them. This CDR3 is built from 15 residues. Per the germline V gene, CDR1 is SGDLS and CDR2 is YYNGEE. TCRdb ran MiXCR on the RT-PCR reads and lists one entry per CDR3 protein. The sample has more than 850,000 distinct CDR3 sequences, about a sixth seen once. The specimen sequenced was blood, either unsorted or a sorted T cell fraction (not recorded which). The chain links TRBV9 to TRBJ1-1; D call uncertain. The TCR was taken from a human donor who was either an allogeneic HSCT recipient or a stem cell or donor lymphocyte infusion donor (not recorded which). It is not recorded whose cells these are; they may come from a transplant donor. In DNA, the CDR3 is TGTGCCAGCAGCGTAGCTTCACAGTTGAACACTGAAGCTTTCTTT. As protein: CASSVASQLNTEAFF.